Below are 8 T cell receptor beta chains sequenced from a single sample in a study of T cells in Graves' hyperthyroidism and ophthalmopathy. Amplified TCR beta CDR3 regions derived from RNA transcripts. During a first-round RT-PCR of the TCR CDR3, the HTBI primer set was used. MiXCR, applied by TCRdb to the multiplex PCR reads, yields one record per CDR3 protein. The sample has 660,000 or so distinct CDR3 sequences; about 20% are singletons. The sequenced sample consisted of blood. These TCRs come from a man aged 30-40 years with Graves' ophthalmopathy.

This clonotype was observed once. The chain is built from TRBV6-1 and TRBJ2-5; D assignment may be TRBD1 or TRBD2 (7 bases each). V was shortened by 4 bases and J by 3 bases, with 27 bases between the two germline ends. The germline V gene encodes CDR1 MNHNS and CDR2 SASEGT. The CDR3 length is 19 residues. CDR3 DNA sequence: TGTGCCAGCAGTGCCCATCCTCCGGGGGGACAGAAAAATAAAGAGACCCAGTACTTC. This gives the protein CASSAHPPGGQKNKETQYF.

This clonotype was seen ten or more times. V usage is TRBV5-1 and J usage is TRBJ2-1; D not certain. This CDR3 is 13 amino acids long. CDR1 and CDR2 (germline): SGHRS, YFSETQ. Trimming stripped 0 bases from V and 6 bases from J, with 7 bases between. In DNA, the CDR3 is TGCGCCAGCAGCTTGGCCGGGCCCAATGAGCAGTTCTTC. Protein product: CASSLAGPNEQFF.

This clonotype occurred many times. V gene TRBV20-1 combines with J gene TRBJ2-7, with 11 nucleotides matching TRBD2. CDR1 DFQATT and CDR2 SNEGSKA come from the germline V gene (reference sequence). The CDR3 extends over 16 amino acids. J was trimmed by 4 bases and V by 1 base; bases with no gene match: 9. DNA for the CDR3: TGCAGTGCTAGAGCCCCTAGACTAGCGGGAAGTTACGAGCAGTACTTC. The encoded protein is CSARAPRLAGSYEQYF.

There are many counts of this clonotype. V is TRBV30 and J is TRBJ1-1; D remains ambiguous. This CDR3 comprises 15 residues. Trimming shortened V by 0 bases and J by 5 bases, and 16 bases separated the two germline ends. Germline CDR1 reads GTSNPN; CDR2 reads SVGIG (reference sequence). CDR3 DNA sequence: TGTGCCTGGAGTGTACCTATAGGGAGGGTGACTGAAGCTTTCTTT. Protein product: CAWSVPIGRVTEAFF.

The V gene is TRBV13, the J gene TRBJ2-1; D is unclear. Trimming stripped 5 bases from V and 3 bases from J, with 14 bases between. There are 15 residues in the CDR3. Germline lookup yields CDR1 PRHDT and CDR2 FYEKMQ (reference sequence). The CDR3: CASSPEIDVYNEQFF. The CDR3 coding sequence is TGTGCCAGCAGCCCGGAGATAGATGTCTACAATGAGCAGTTCTTC.

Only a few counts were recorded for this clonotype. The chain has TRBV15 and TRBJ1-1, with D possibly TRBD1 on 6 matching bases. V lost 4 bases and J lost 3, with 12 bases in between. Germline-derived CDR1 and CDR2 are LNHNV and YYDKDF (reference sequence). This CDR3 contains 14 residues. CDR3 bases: TGTGCCACCAGCACAGGGGCTTGGGACACTGAAGCTTTCTTT. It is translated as CATSTGAWDTEAFF.

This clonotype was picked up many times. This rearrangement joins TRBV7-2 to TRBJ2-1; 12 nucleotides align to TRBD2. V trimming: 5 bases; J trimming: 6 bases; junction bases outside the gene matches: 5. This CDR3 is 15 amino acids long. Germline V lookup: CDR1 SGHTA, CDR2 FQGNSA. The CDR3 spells CASSPTSGSVNEQFF. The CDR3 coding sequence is TGTGCCAGCAGCCCGACTAGCGGGAGTGTCAATGAGCAGTTCTTC. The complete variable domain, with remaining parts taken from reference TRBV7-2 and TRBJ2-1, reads GAGVSQSPSNKVTEKGKDVELRCDPISGHTALYWYRQSLGQGLEFLIYFQGNSAPDKSGLPSDRFSAERTGGSVSTLTIQRTQQEDSAVYLCASSPTSGSVNEQFFGPGTRLTVL.

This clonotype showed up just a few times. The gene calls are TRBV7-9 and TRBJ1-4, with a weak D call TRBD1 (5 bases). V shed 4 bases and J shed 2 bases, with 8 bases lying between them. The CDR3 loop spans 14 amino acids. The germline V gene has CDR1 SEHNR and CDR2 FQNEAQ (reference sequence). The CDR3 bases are TGTGCCAGCAGCTGGGGCGCGACTAATGAAAAACTGTTTTTT. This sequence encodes CASSWGATNEKLFF.